Below, 26 T cell receptor beta chains from the same sample are listed, as sequenced in a study of identical twins. MiXCR was run by TCRdb on the 5' RACE reads, yielding one entry per CDR3 protein. The table lists around 500,000 distinct CDR3 sequences, approximately 15% of them singletons. This same sample was also part of a study on yellow fever vaccine responses in identical twins.

Material for sequencing was CD4+ T cells sorted from blood. These receptors all stem from a woman under 30 in good health.

This clonotype was detected many times. V usage is TRBV7-2 and J usage is TRBJ1-6; 9 positions match TRBD1. The CDR3 extends over 15 amino acids. Germline loops: CDR1 SGHTA, CDR2 FQGNSA. Unmatched junction bases numbered 7, after V lost 7 bases and J lost 6 bases. The CDR3 coding sequence is TGTGCCAGCACCCTACAGGGGGCCCGTAATTCACCCCTCCACTTT. Amino acids: CASTLQGARNSPLHF.

J is TRBJ2-3 and V is TRBV6-1; 9 bases agree with TRBD1. Germline V CDR1 and CDR2: MNHNS, SASEGT. The CDR3 runs 17 residues. Trimming took 7 bases from V and 6 from J; bases not matched to a gene: 17. As DNA, the CDR3 is TGTGCCAGCATCCTCAGAGGGACAGGGAGGATAGGCGATACGCAGTATTTT. This encodes CASILRGTGRIGDTQYF.

V is TRBV19 and J is TRBJ1-5; D gene unclear. The CDR3 totals 15 residues. Looked up from germline, CDR1 is LNHDA and CDR2 is SQIVND (reference sequence). Trimming removed 6 bases from V and 1 base from J, with 13 bases in between. The CDR3 bases are TGTGCCAGTAGCCCATTTAGTGCCAGCAATCAGCCCCAGCATTTT. Translating it yields CASSPFSASNQPQHF.

V usage is TRBV30 and J usage is TRBJ2-4; D may correspond to TRBD1 or TRBD2 (7 bases each). Germline V gene sequence: CDR1 GTSNPN, CDR2 SVGIG (reference sequence). CDR3 length: 13 residues. V lost 2 bases, J lost 9 bases, and 14 bases lay in between. CDR3: CAWSTSGGGIQYF. In DNA, the CDR3 is TGTGCCTGGAGTACATCAGGGGGGGGCATTCAGTACTTC.

This clonotype turned up a few times. This sequence joins TRBV5-1 and TRBJ2-5; 7 bases line up with TRBD1. The CDR3 covers 14 residues. CDR1 is SGHRS and CDR2 is YFSETQ in the germline V gene. V was clipped by 0 bases and J by 2 bases; unmatched bases: 1. Here the CDR3 reads CASSLVGQQETQYF. CDR3 DNA: TGCGCCAGCAGCTTGGTGGGACAGCAAGAGACCCAGTACTTC.

The chain links TRBV19 to TRBJ2-7, with D unresolved. This CDR3 region has 15 residues. The V end was cut by 1 base, the J end by 0 bases, with 10 bases between. Germline lookup yields CDR1 LNHDA and CDR2 SQIVND (reference sequence). The CDR3: CASSIVGAPSYEQYF. The CDR3 coding sequence is TGTGCCAGTAGTATAGTCGGAGCCCCCTCCTACGAGCAGTACTTC.

The rearrangement joins TRBV20-1 to TRBJ2-7; D is perhaps TRBD2 (6 bases). Trimming left V 6 bases short and J 0 bases short, with 9 bases between. Germline V gene lookup returns CDR1 DFQATT and CDR2 SNEGSKA (reference sequence). The CDR3 spans 12 residues. The CDR3 DNA reads TGCAGTGCACCAGCGGGCTCCTACGAGCAGTACTTC. Protein product: CSAPAGSYEQYF.

This sequence joins TRBV3-1 and TRBJ2-7, with TRBD1 matching over 9 bases. CDR3 size: 14 residues. Germline V gene data show CDR1 as LGHDT and CDR2 as YNNKEL (reference sequence). Unmatched junction bases numbered 7, after V lost 4 bases and J lost 6 bases. CDR3 nucleotide sequence: TGTGCCAGCAGCCCAAGACAGGGGGTTAGCGAGCAGTACTTC. This translates into CASSPRQGVSEQYF.

The chain joins TRBV7-2 to TRBJ2-3, with D possibly being TRBD2 (6 bases). The germline V gene encodes CDR1 SGHTA and CDR2 FQGNSA. The CDR3 sequence is 14 residues long. V gave up 3 bases and J gave up 10 bases, with 17 bases separating them. CDR3 nucleotide sequence: TGTGCCAGCAGCTTTCGCGGGGCCGACCAGTCGCAGTATTTT. Protein sequence: CASSFRGADQSQYF.

This clonotype was detected a few times. The chain has TRBV6-2 or TRBV6-3 and TRBJ2-2; maybe TRBD2 (6 bases). Germline V gene data show CDR1 as MNHEY and CDR2 as SVGEGT. The CDR3 consists of 15 residues. Between the trimmed V and J ends, which lost 6 bases and 0 bases, there was a span of 11 bases. CDR3 nucleotides: TGTGCCAGCAGCAAACTAGCCACGAACACCGGGGAGCTGTTTTTT. As protein: CASSKLATNTGELFF.

The gene calls are TRBV3-1 and TRBJ2-5; TRBD2 matches at 10 bases. The V gene's germline CDR1 is LGHDT and CDR2 YNNKEL (reference sequence). The CDR3 consists of 18 residues. With V trimmed by 0 bases and J by 6 bases, 13 bases remained unmatched. The CDR3: CASSQDLLASGSSKTQYF. CDR3 DNA sequence: TGTGCCAGCAGCCAAGATCTTTTAGCTAGCGGGAGTAGTAAGACCCAGTACTTC.

This clonotype has a count of ten or more. The chain joins TRBV20-1 to TRBJ2-7, with a weak D call TRBD2 (5 bases). The CDR3 spans 14 residues. V lost 0 bases and J lost 3, with 12 bases in between. From germline, CDR1 is DFQATT and CDR2 SNEGSKA (reference sequence). CDR3 in DNA: TGCAGTGCTAGAGATTACAGTGGAGGCTACGAGCAGTACTTC. Protein sequence: CSARDYSGGYEQYF.

The CDR3 spells CASRGLAGDYTQYF. In DNA form, the CDR3 reads TGTGCCAGCAGAGGGCTAGCGGGAGATTATACGCAGTATTTT. The chain employs TRBV5-6 and TRBJ2-3; the match to TRBD2 covers 10 bases. The CDR3 has 14 residues. Germline CDR1 reads SGHDT; CDR2 reads YYEEEE. The V segment lost 5 bases and the J segment 7 bases; nucleotides outside the gene matches: 7.

The V call is TRBV7-9, the J call TRBJ2-7; D is possibly TRBD1 (5 bases). The CDR3 covers 13 residues. From germline, CDR1 is SEHNR and CDR2 FQNEAQ (reference sequence). Trimming took off 1 base at V and 7 bases at J, with 11 bases between the two ends. CDR3 sequence: CASSLEPPGEQYF. The CDR3 DNA is TGTGCCAGCAGCTTAGAACCCCCAGGGGAGCAGTACTTC.

This clonotype was seen a few times. Here the CDR3 DNA reads TGTGCCAGCAGCCAAGAAAGACTAGCGTCTAGCACAGATACGCAGTATTTT. This encodes CASSQERLASSTDTQYF. The rearrangement joins TRBV4-2 to TRBJ2-3; TRBD2 matches 8 bases. Trimming removed 0 bases from V and 0 bases from J; junction bases left unmatched: 5. This CDR3 region has 17 residues. CDR1 and CDR2 (germline): LGHNA, YNFKEQ.

The J gene is TRBJ2-7, the V gene TRBV5-1; TRBD2 might be the D (6 bases). This CDR3 contains 12 residues. Between the trimmed V and J ends, which lost 0 bases and 9 bases, there was a span of 10 bases. Germline V CDR1 and CDR2: SGHRS, YFSETQ. The CDR3 region is CASSLVEGGQYF. CDR3 DNA sequence: TGCGCCAGCAGCTTGGTAGAGGGAGGGCAGTACTTC.

The genes are TRBV28 and TRBJ2-3; D remains unclear. The CDR3 sequence is 14 residues long. CDR1 is MDHEN and CDR2 is SYDVKM in the germline V gene. The ends were cut back, 6 bases at V and 5 bases at J, with 15 bases in the middle. CDR3 region: CASSLPGYIDTQYF. CDR3 nucleotide sequence: TGTGCCAGCAGCCTCCCTGGCTATATAGATACGCAGTATTTT. The full variable domain, completed using reference TRBV28 and TRBJ2-3, is DVKVTQSSRYLVKRTGEKVFLECVQDMDHENMFWYRQDPGLGLRLIYFSYDVKMKEKGDIPEGYSVSREKKERFSLILESASTNQTSMYLCASSLPGYIDTQYFGPGTRLTVL.

This chain links TRBV7-4 with TRBJ1-3, with no clear D. The V end lost 2 bases, the J end lost 6 bases, and 17 bases lay between the germline ends. Germline V gives CDR1 SGHVT, CDR2 SQSDAQ. The CDR3 runs to 16 residues. CDR3 sequence: CASSLSRGRLLNTIYF. CDR3 bases: TGTGCCAGCAGCTTAAGTAGAGGACGGCTGCTAAACACCATATATTTT. Based on the CDR3 plus reference TRBV7-4 and TRBJ1-3, the full variable domain is GAGVSQSPRYKVAKRGRDVALRCDSISGHVTLYWYRQTLGQGSEVLTYSQSDAQRDKSGRPSGRFSAERPERSVSTLKIQRTEQGDSAVYLCASSLSRGRLLNTIYFGEGSWLTVV.

This clonotype turned up a few times. V gene TRBV29-1 combines with J gene TRBJ1-5; 7 bases line up with TRBD1. The CDR3 has 15 amino acids. Germline lookup yields CDR1 SQVTM and CDR2 ANQGSEA. Trimming took 4 bases from V and 7 from J; bases not matched to a gene: 13. Here the CDR3 reads CSVAEDRHLGQPQHF. DNA of the CDR3: TGCAGCGTTGCCGAGGACAGGCATCTCGGGCAGCCCCAGCATTTT.

The chain recombines TRBV20-1 with TRBJ1-4; 9 nucleotides match TRBD1. V lost 6 bases and J lost 6; bases outside the gene matches: 5. The length of the CDR3 is 13 residues. CDR1 and CDR2 (germline): DFQATT, SNEGSKA (reference sequence). CDR3 protein: CSALTGGDEKLFF. The DNA of the CDR3 is TGCAGTGCCCTGACAGGGGGGGATGAAAAACTGTTTTTT.

This clonotype has a handful of counts. The V gene is TRBV3-1, the J gene TRBJ2-2; tentative D call: TRBD1 (5 bases). V lost 3 bases and J lost 3, with 11 bases in between. Germline V gives CDR1 LGHDT, CDR2 YNNKEL (reference sequence). The CDR3 contains 15 residues. The CDR3 DNA follows: TGTGCCAGCAGCCAGGCCAGCAGGGACACCGGGGAGCTGTTTTTT. Amino acids: CASSQASRDTGELFF. The full variable domain, with the rest looked up from reference TRBV3-1 and TRBJ2-2, is DTAVSQTPKYLVTQMGNDKSIKCEQNLGHDTMYWYKQDSKKFLKIMFSYNNKELIINETVPNRFSPKSPDKAHLNLHINSLELGDSAVYFCASSQASRDTGELFFGEGSRLTVL.

V is TRBV5-1 and J is TRBJ2-7, with a tentative D call TRBD1 (6 bases). CDR3 size: 16 residues. The ends were cut back, 1 base at V and 0 bases at J, with 14 bases in the middle. Germline values: CDR1 SGHRS, CDR2 YFSETQ. CDR3 loop: CASSLSDRGVSYEQYF. In DNA form, the CDR3 reads TGCGCCAGCAGCTTGTCGGACAGAGGGGTCTCCTACGAGCAGTACTTC.

The J gene is TRBJ2-5, the V gene TRBV9; TRBD1 matches 7 bases. V dropped 0 bases and J dropped 5; count of bases not matched to a gene: 13. The germline V gene has CDR1 SGDLS and CDR2 YYNGEE. There are 17 residues in the CDR3. CDR3 nucleotides: TGTGCCAGCAGCGTAGGGGACAGTTCCTCGATGGGGGAGACCCAGTACTTC. It yields the protein CASSVGDSSSMGETQYF.

This clonotype was recorded a few times. The chain is built from TRBV6-2 or TRBV6-3 and TRBJ2-5; D not resolved. Germline loops: CDR1 MNHEY, CDR2 SVGEGT. The V and J ends lost 4 bases and 4 bases respectively, with 7 bases between them. The CDR3 runs 12 residues. The CDR3 is CASSSVVETQYF. The CDR3 DNA follows: TGTGCCAGCAGTTCGGTGGTAGAGACCCAGTACTTC.

V gene TRBV7-2 combines with J gene TRBJ2-7, with TRBD1 identical over 7 bases. The junction had 7 bases not matched to a gene; V was cut back by 1 base and J by 1 base. This CDR3 is built from 16 residues. Germline-derived CDR1 and CDR2 are SGHTA and FQGNSA. For the CDR3, the DNA is TGTGCCAGCAGCTTAGGGGGACAGTCACGGTCCTACGAGCAGTACTTC. The encoded protein is CASSLGGQSRSYEQYF.

This clonotype showed up just a few times. This chain connects TRBV29-1 to TRBJ2-1; D may be TRBD2 (5 bases). The length of the CDR3 is 13 residues. Germline V gene lookup returns CDR1 SQVTM and CDR2 ANQGSEA. Deletions cut 4 bases from V and 9 bases from J, with 16 bases between. Here the CDR3 reads CSVGLALGSEQFF. The CDR3 DNA is TGCAGCGTTGGTCTCGCATTGGGGAGTGAGCAGTTCTTC.